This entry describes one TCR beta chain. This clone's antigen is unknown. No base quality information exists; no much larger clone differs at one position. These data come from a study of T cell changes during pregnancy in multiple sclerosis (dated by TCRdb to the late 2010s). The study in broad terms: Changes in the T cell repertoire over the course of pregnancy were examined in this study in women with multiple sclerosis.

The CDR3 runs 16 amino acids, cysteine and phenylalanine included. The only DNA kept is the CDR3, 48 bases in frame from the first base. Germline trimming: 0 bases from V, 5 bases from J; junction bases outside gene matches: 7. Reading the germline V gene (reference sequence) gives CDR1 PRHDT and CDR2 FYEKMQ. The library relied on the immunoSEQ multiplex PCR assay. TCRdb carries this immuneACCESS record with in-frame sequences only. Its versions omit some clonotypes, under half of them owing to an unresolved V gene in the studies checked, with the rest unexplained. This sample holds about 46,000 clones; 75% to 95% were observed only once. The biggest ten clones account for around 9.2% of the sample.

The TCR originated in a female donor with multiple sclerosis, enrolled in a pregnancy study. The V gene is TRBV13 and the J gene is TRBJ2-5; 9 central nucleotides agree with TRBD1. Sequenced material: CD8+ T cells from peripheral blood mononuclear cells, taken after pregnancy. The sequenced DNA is TGTGCCAGCAGCTTAGGGGGACAGGGTTTTGAGGAGACCCAGTACTTC. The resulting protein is CASSLGGQGFEETQYF.